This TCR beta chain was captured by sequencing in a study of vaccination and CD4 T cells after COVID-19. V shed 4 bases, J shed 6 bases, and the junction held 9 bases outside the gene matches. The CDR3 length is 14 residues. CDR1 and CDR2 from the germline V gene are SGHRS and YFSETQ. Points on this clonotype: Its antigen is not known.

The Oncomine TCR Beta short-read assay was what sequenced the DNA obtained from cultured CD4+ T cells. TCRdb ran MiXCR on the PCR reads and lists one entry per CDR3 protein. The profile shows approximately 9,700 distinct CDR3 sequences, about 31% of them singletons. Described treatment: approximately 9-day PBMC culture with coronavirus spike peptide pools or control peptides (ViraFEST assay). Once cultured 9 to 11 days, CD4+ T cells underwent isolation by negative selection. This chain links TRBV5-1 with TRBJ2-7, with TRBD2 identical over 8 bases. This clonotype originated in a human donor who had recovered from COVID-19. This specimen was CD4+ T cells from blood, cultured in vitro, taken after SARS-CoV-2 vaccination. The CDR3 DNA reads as TGCGCCAGCAGCCCAGCGGGAGTTCCATCCGAGCAGTACTTC. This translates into CASSPAGVPSEQYF.